This is a list of T cell receptor beta chains from one sample in a study of blood T cell repertoires in COVID-19. Sequencing was performed with immunoSEQ multiplex PCR; in TCRdb, only in-frame clones are kept and a portion is missing. The top ten clones hold more than 5.5% of a sample with about 150,000 clones, around 84% of them seen once. The sequenced material came from PBMCs or T cells enriched from blood (not recorded which). The receptor source for this set is a man aged 45-60 years who had recovered from COVID-19. Both conserved end residues are part of each CDR3. A D gene is named only where the DNA matches it firmly. Clone sizes are given selectively: once, few, many, or a class where the clone is expanded.

j_call | cdr3_length | d_call | v_call | clone_size | cdr3_nt | cdr3_aa
TRBJ2-5 | 14 | TRBD2 | TRBV5-4 | - | TGTGCCAGCAGCTTCCGGGGGGGCCTGGAGACCCAGTACTTC | CASSFRGGLETQYF
TRBJ1-2 | 14 | TRBD1 | TRBV29-1 | - | TGCAGCTCAACGCGGGACAGTCGCGACTATGGCTACACCTTC | CSSTRDSRDYGYTF
TRBJ2-5 | 16 | TRBD2 | TRBV5-6 | once | TGTGCCAGCAGCTTAAGGATAGGGGACTACAAAGAGACCCAGTACTTC | CASSLRIGDYKETQYF
TRBJ2-1 | 12 | - | TRBV25-1 | once | TGTGCCAGCAGTGACAGGGTCAATGAGCAGTTCTTC | CASSDRVNEQFF
TRBJ2-2 | 17 | - | TRBV7-2 | - | TGTGCCAGCAGCTTTCCAAGGGGGCGGGGACACACCGGGGAGCTGTTTTTT | CASSFPRGRGHTGELFF
TRBJ1-1 | 14 | TRBD1 | TRBV6-5 | - | TGTGCCAGCAGTTCTACAGGGGGGAACACTGAAGCTTTCTTT | CASSSTGGNTEAFF
TRBJ2-3 | 15 | - | TRBV7-2 | - | TGTGCCAGCAGCTTAGGGCTAGCCTTCACAGATACGCAGTATTTT | CASSLGLAFTDTQYF
TRBJ1-2 | 14 | TRBD1 | TRBV10-3 | - | TGTGCCATCAGCCTCGGACAGGGTGACTATGGCTACACCTTC | CAISLGQGDYGYTF
TRBJ1-2 | 16 | TRBD1 | TRBV27 | - | TGTGCCAGCAGTTCGAACTCGGGACAGGGGAACTATGGCTACACCTTC | CASSSNSGQGNYGYTF
TRBJ1-6 | 19 | TRBD1 | TRBV24-1 | - | TGTGCCACCAGTGATCCCCACCCGACAGGGGAGGTTCATAATTCACCCCTCCACTTT | CATSDPHPTGEVHNSPLHF
TRBJ2-1 | 14 | TRBD2 | TRBV6-5 | - | TGTGCCACCACAAGCGGGGGGTCTTACAATGAGCAGTTCTTC | CATTSGGSYNEQFF
TRBJ1-3 | 14 | - | TRBV18 | - | TGTGCCAGCTCAAGACAGGATACTGGAAACACCATATATTTT | CASSRQDTGNTIYF
TRBJ2-5 | 14 | - | TRBV30 | - | TGTGCCTGGACTTCGACACTTTACCAAGAGACCCAGTACTTC | CAWTSTLYQETQYF
TRBJ2-1 | 16 | TRBD1 | TRBV3-1/TRBV3-2 | - | TGTGCCAGCAGCCAGGGATGGGACAGGGTTCGAAATGAGCAGTTCTTC | CASSQGWDRVRNEQFF
TRBJ1-2 | 14 | - | TRBV24-1 | - | TGTGCCACCCGGACATTCAGGGTTAGCTATGGCTACACCTTC | CATRTFRVSYGYTF
TRBJ2-5 | 15 | TRBD2 | TRBV5-1 | - | TGCGCCAGCAGCGCCGGGACTACCTTAGGGGAGACCCAGTACTTC | CASSAGTTLGETQYF
TRBJ1-1 | 13 | - | TRBV5-1 | - | TGCGCCAGCAGCTTGGAGTCGGGTAATGAAGCTTTCTTT | CASSLESGNEAFF
TRBJ2-2 | 17 | TRBD2 | TRBV9 | - | TGTGCCAGCAGCGTAGGTCAGGGACTAGCGGGACCCGGGGAGCTGTTTTTT | CASSVGQGLAGPGELFF
TRBJ2-7 | 15 | TRBD2 | TRBV3-1/TRBV3-2 | - | TGTGCCAGCAGCCACGGGGGACTAGCCTCCTCCGAGCAGTACTTC | CASSHGGLASSEQYF
TRBJ2-1 | 16 | TRBD2 | TRBV7-9 | few | TGTGCCAGCAGCTTGGGAAGCGGGGGCCTCAACAATGAGCAGTTCTTC | CASSLGSGGLNNEQFF
TRBJ2-1 | 15 | - | TRBV4-2 | once | TGTGCCAGCAGCCAAGAAGGGGGTGTCCACAATGAGCAGTTCTTC | CASSQEGGVHNEQFF
TRBJ2-7 | 13 | - | TRBV6-1 | - | TGTGCCAGCAGTGAAGAGACATCCTACGAGCAGTACTTC | CASSEETSYEQYF
TRBJ2-1 | 15 | TRBD1 | TRBV18 | - | TGTGCCAGCTCGGGACAGGGAGGGTCCTACAATGAGCAGTTCTTC | CASSGQGGSYNEQFF
TRBJ2-1 | 15 | - | TRBV6-5 | - | TGTGCCAGCAGGGACCAGGGGGGCCTATACAATGAGCAGTTCTTC | CASRDQGGLYNEQFF
TRBJ2-5 | 16 | TRBD2 | TRBV18 | - | TGTGCCAGCTCACCACCGGGACTAGCATATCAAGAGACCCAGTACTTC | CASSPPGLAYQETQYF
TRBJ1-2 | 14 | - | TRBV10-3 | - | TGTGCCATCAGTGACCTTATGGGGGGGTATGGCTACACCTTC | CAISDLMGGYGYTF
TRBJ1-1 | 14 | - | TRBV7-2 | once | TGTGCCAGCAGCTCGTCGCAGGGAAGGACTGAAGCTTTCTTT | CASSSSQGRTEAFF
TRBJ1-1 | 15 | TRBD1 | TRBV12-5 | - | TGTGCTAGTGGTTTGCCCGACAGGGATATCGCTGAAGCTTTCTTT | CASGLPDRDIAEAFF
TRBJ2-3 | 16 | - | TRBV5-5 | - | TGTGCCAGCAGCTTGTTGGGGGCCATAAGCACAGATACGCAGTATTTT | CASSLLGAISTDTQYF
TRBJ2-2 | 17 | TRBD1 | TRBV10-3 | - | TGTGCCATCAGTGAGTCGCCGGGACAGAGAATGACCGGGGAGCTGTTTTTT | CAISESPGQRMTGELFF
TRBJ2-7 | 15 | - | TRBV5-1 | - | TGCGCCAGCAGCCCCACGGGACTGAGCTCCTACGAGCAGTACTTC | CASSPTGLSSYEQYF
TRBJ2-1 | 14 | TRBD1 | TRBV9 | - | TGTGCCAGCAGCGAGGGGACAGGGTACAATGAGCAGTTCTTC | CASSEGTGYNEQFF
TRBJ1-5 | 13 | - | TRBV19 | - | TGTGCCAGCCGGGAATTCAGCAATCAGCCCCAGCATTTT | CASREFSNQPQHF
TRBJ2-5 | 17 | TRBD2 | TRBV9 | - | TGTGCCAGCAGCGTAGGACTAGCGGGGGTGGGCCAAGAGACCCAGTACTTC | CASSVGLAGVGQETQYF
TRBJ1-2 | 14 | TRBD1 | TRBV5-4 | few | TGTGCCAGCAGCTTGGACAGGGGGATCTATGGCTACACCTTC | CASSLDRGIYGYTF
TRBJ1-1 | 13 | TRBD1 | TRBV29-1 | - | TGCAGCGTTGGTGGACAGGGGGGCACTGAAGCTTTCTTT | CSVGGQGGTEAFF
TRBJ2-7 | 15 | - | TRBV7-2 | few | TGTGCCAGCAGCTTAGGAGGGCTTAGCTCCTACGAGCAGTACTTC | CASSLGGLSSYEQYF
TRBJ2-5 | 11 | - | TRBV5-1 | - | TGCGCCAGCAGCTTGCTAGAGACCCAGTACTTC | CASSLLETQYF
TRBJ1-2 | 14 | - | TRBV6-1 | - | TGTGCCAGCAGTGACCGGGATCCTAACTATGGCTACACCTTC | CASSDRDPNYGYTF
TRBJ1-2 | 12 | TRBD1 | TRBV2 | few | TGTGCCAATTCCGGGACAGGTATTGGCTACACCTTC | CANSGTGIGYTF
TRBJ2-7 | 13 | TRBD1 | TRBV12-3/TRBV12-4 | - | TGTGCCAGCAGTTTAAGTGGCAGGGGGAAGCAGTACTTC | CASSLSGRGKQYF
TRBJ1-5 | 14 | TRBD1 | TRBV19 | once | TGTGCCAGTAGTACCGGGACAGTCTTTCAGCCCCAGCATTTT | CASSTGTVFQPQHF
TRBJ2-1 | 16 | - | TRBV5-8 | - | TGTGCCAGCAGCCCCAGGGATCCCCTTTCCTACAATGAGCAGTTCTTC | CASSPRDPLSYNEQFF
TRBJ2-5 | 15 | - | TRBV6-5 | - | TGTGCCAGCAGAACGCCTCTGGGGGCCCAGGAGACCCAGTACTTC | CASRTPLGAQETQYF
TRBJ2-1 | 15 | TRBD1 | TRBV6-5 | - | TGTGCCAGCAGTCCCCGGGACAGGGCCTACAATGAGCAGTTCTTC | CASSPRDRAYNEQFF
TRBJ1-1 | 14 | TRBD1 | TRBV6-5 | - | TGTGCCAGCAGGGACAGGACTATGAACACTGAAGCTTTCTTT | CASRDRTMNTEAFF
TRBJ2-5 | 16 | TRBD2 | TRBV5-1 | - | TGCGCCAGCAGCACCGGGACTAGCCCCATTGTAGAGACCCAGTACTTC | CASSTGTSPIVETQYF
TRBJ1-4 | 16 | - | TRBV11-3 | - | TGTGCCAGCAGCTTAGTCCCCACTCAAAGGAGGGAAAAACTGTTTTTT | CASSLVPTQRREKLFF
TRBJ1-1 | 14 | - | TRBV19 | many | TGTGCCAGTAGTCTCGCACAGGGAGGGCCTGAAGCTTTCTTT | CASSLAQGGPEAFF
TRBJ1-4 | 13 | TRBD1 | TRBV29-1 | - | TGCAGCGGAAAACAGGGGTCTAATGAAAAACTGTTTTTT | CSGKQGSNEKLFF
TRBJ1-3 | 17 | - | TRBV9 | - | TGTGCCAGCAGCGTAGTGGATACAGGAAGCTCTGGAAACACCATATATTTT | CASSVVDTGSSGNTIYF
TRBJ2-5 | 14 | - | TRBV6-1 | few | TGTGCCAGCAGTGAAGTGGAGGAGGTGGAGACCCAGTACTTC | CASSEVEEVETQYF
TRBJ2-1 | 15 | TRBD2 | TRBV4-3 | once | TGCGCCAGCAGTCCTGGCACTAGCGGTTACAATGAGCAGTTCTTC | CASSPGTSGYNEQFF
TRBJ1-2 | 13 | TRBD1 | TRBV5-6 | - | TGTGCCAGCAGCGGGGACAGGGGGTATGGCTACACCTTC | CASSGDRGYGYTF